These 25 T cell receptor beta chains originate from one sample sequenced in a study of blood T cell repertoires in COVID-19 (dated by TCRdb to 2018 to 2020). The library was made by the immunoSEQ multiplex PCR assay. TCRdb mirrors the immuneACCESS table, restricted to in-frame sequences. Some clones are absent from its copies; in checked studies, under half trace to an unresolved V gene, and the reason for the others is unknown. The sample table contains some 100,000 clones; only one count was recorded for about 82% of them. The ten largest clones represent around 15% of the sample. The specimen was peripheral blood. Every receptor here comes from a man in his forties or fifties with active or convalescent COVID-19.

The chain has TRBV18 and TRBJ1-5; D possibly corresponds to TRBD1 (5 bases). The CDR3 has 16 residues. With 3 bases removed from V and 2 bases from J, the gap between germline ends came to 14 bases. In germline, CDR1 is KGHSH, CDR2 LQKENI. CDR3 sequence reads: CASSPSRQNRNQPQHF. CDR3 DNA sequence: TGTGCCAGCTCACCTTCTCGACAGAACCGCAATCAGCCCCAGCATTTT.

The chain couples TRBV2 to TRBJ2-7; 8 bases agree with TRBD2. Germline lookup yields CDR1 SNHLY and CDR2 FYNNEI. V lost 7 bases and J lost 10; bases outside the gene matches: 9. There are 12 residues in the CDR3. CDR3 bases: TGTGCCAGCAAGCGGCTAGCGGGTCTTCAGTACTTC. It is translated as CASKRLAGLQYF.

This chain uses TRBV28 with TRBJ1-5, with D unclear. Germline lookup yields CDR1 MDHEN and CDR2 SYDVKM. This CDR3 region has 13 residues. Trimming left V 3 bases short and J 9 bases short, with 12 bases between. In nucleotides, the CDR3 is TGTGCCAGCAGTTTCTCAGATGCTCGGCCCCAGCATTTT. Amino acid sequence: CASSFSDARPQHF. The entire variable domain, with the rest obtained from reference TRBV28 and TRBJ1-5, is as follows: DVKVTQSSRYLVKRTGEKVFLECVQDMDHENMFWYRQDPGLGLRLIYFSYDVKMKEKGDIPEGYSVSREKKERFSLILESASTNQTSMYLCASSFSDARPQHFGDGTRLSIL.

The chain couples TRBV7-6 to TRBJ2-7; 10 positions agree with TRBD2. This CDR3 has 15 amino acids. The germline V gene encodes CDR1 SGHVS and CDR2 FNYEAQ. J lost 7 bases, V lost 1 base, and 7 bases had no gene match. The CDR3 nucleotides read TGTGCCAGCAGCTTAGTCCTAGCGGGAGTGTCGGAGCAGTACTTC. Protein: CASSLVLAGVSEQYF.

CDR3 nucleotide sequence: TGTGCCAGCAGACTGGACAGGGGGCTTGGCGGGGAGCTGTTTTTT. Protein product: CASRLDRGLGGELFF. The chain links TRBV6-6 to TRBJ2-2; 11 bases fit TRBD1. The germline V gene encodes CDR1 MNHNY and CDR2 SVGAGI (reference sequence). The CDR3 contains 15 residues. V gave up 6 bases and J gave up 7 bases; unmatched junction bases: 7.

The gene calls are TRBV19 and TRBJ1-1; maybe TRBD1 (6 bases). The CDR3 runs to 16 residues. V lost 5 bases and J 2 bases, leaving 18 bases between the germline ends. In germline, CDR1 is LNHDA, CDR2 SQIVND (reference sequence). The CDR3 coding sequence is TGTGCCAGTAGTCTCACGTCAGGGGACCCTAACACTGAAGCTTTCTTT. Translated, it gives CASSLTSGDPNTEAFF.

The CDR3 protein is CASNFYGNTIYF. In DNA form, the CDR3 reads TGTGCCAGCAATTTTTATGGAAACACCATATATTTT. V gene TRBV12-3 or TRBV12-4 combines with J gene TRBJ1-3; D remains ambiguous. CDR3 size: 12 residues. Trimming removed 7 bases from V and 3 bases from J, with 7 bases in between.

The chain has TRBV13 and TRBJ2-7, with 8 nucleotides matching TRBD1. Trimming took 5 bases from V and 5 from J; bases not matched to a gene: 8. This CDR3 region has 14 residues. Germline lookup yields CDR1 PRHDT and CDR2 FYEKMQ (reference sequence). The CDR3 loop reads CASSRRTGRHEQYF. The CDR3 region has the DNA TGTGCCAGCAGCCGACGGACAGGGCGGCACGAGCAGTACTTC.

This clone came up once. V gene TRBV5-1 combines with J gene TRBJ2-7, with 12 positions matching TRBD2. The length of the CDR3 is 14 residues. After removal of 4 bases from V and 4 bases from J, the junction contained 3 bases not matched to a gene. Germline loops: CDR1 SGHRS, CDR2 YFSETQ. For the CDR3, the DNA is TGCGCCAGCAGCCCGACTAGCGGGAGATACGAGCAGTACTTC. Its protein is CASSPTSGRYEQYF.

The chain links TRBV7-9 to TRBJ2-7, with 8 bases matching TRBD2. The trim removed 4 bases at V and 4 bases at J, leaving 9 bases unmatched. Per the germline V gene, CDR1 is SEHNR and CDR2 is FQNEAQ (reference sequence). The CDR3 spans 15 residues. The CDR3 region is CASSSTSGGRYEQYF. The DNA of the CDR3 is TGTGCCAGCAGCTCTACTAGCGGAGGTCGGTACGAGCAGTACTTC. Full variable domain (outside the CDR3, taken from reference TRBV7-9 and TRBJ2-7): DTGVSQNPRHKITKRGQNVTFRCDPISEHNRLYWYRQTLGQGPEFLTYFQNEAQLEKSRLLSDRFSAERPKGSFSTLEIQRTEQGDSAMYLCASSSTSGGRYEQYFGPGTRLTVT.

This chain joins TRBV6-5 and TRBJ1-1; maybe TRBD1 (5 bases). Per germline, CDR1 MNHEY and CDR2 SVGAGI. The CDR3 runs to 16 residues. Trimming removed 2 bases from V and 4 bases from J, with 17 bases in between. CDR3 DNA: TGTGCCAGCAGTTACCCTACGGGGAGGGGTGTCACTGAAGCTTTCTTT. Encoded protein: CASSYPTGRGVTEAFF.

The chain carries TRBV19 and TRBJ2-3, with TRBD2 identical over 14 bases. The length of the CDR3 is 18 residues. From germline, CDR1 is LNHDA and CDR2 SQIVND (reference sequence). J lost 4 bases, V lost 5 bases, and 11 bases had no gene match. This chain's CDR3 is CASSDTGTSGRTADTQYF. DNA for the CDR3: TGTGCCAGTAGTGACACCGGGACTAGCGGGAGAACGGCAGATACGCAGTATTTT.

CDR3 region: CATGGQGEIGELFF. For the CDR3, the DNA is TGTGCCACCGGGGGACAGGGTGAAATCGGGGAGCTGTTTTTT. The rearrangement uses TRBV24-1 and TRBJ2-2; TRBD1 aligns across 9 bases. CDR3 length: 14 residues. With V trimmed by 9 bases and J by 7 bases, 8 bases remained unmatched. The germline V gene has CDR1 KGHDR and CDR2 SFDVKD.

This chain connects TRBV3-1 (or the pseudogene TRBV3-2) to TRBJ2-1, with D maybe TRBD2 (6 bases). The germline V gene has CDR1 LGHDT and CDR2 YNNKEL (reference sequence). The ends were cut back, 4 bases at V and 5 bases at J, with 9 bases in the middle. The CDR3 has 13 amino acids. The CDR3 sequence is CASSLGLNNEQFF. CDR3 in DNA: TGTGCCAGCAGCCTGGGACTGAACAATGAGCAGTTCTTC.

This sequence joins TRBV7-3 and TRBJ2-3; a possible D gene is TRBD1 (6 bases). The CDR3 contains 14 residues. The ends were cut back, 4 bases at V and 2 bases at J, with 10 bases in the middle. Per the germline V gene, CDR1 is SGHTA and CDR2 is FQGTGA. This CDR3 is CASSSQGSTDTQYF. CDR3 nucleotide sequence: TGTGCCAGCAGCTCACAGGGATCCACAGATACGCAGTATTTT.

This clone showed up just a few times. The gene calls are TRBV14 and TRBJ1-2, with D possibly matching TRBD1 (5 bases). The V gene lost 1 base and the J gene lost 5 bases, with 11 bases spanning the gap. The V gene's germline CDR1 is SGHDN and CDR2 FVKESK. This CDR3 spans 14 amino acids. The CDR3 region has the DNA TGTGCCAGCAGCCAAGTCTCCGGGGGATATGGCTACACCTTC. Protein product: CASSQVSGGYGYTF.

This chain connects TRBV5-1 to TRBJ2-5; TRBD1 agrees at 7 bases. V lost 3 bases to trimming and J lost 5 bases; unmatched junction nucleotides: 7. The CDR3 runs to 14 residues. Germline V gives CDR1 SGHRS, CDR2 YFSETQ. The CDR3 DNA is TGCGCCAGCAGCTCCGGACTGGGACAGGAGACCCAGTACTTC. As protein: CASSSGLGQETQYF.

V is TRBV4-1 and J is TRBJ1-1; tentative D call: TRBD1 (5 bases). V lost 2 bases and J 4 bases, leaving 23 bases between the germline ends. The CDR3 is made up of 18 amino acids. In germline, CDR1 is MGHRA, CDR2 YSYEKL. CDR3 residues: CASSQTTLGFDRGTEAFF. In DNA form, the CDR3 reads TGCGCCAGCAGCCAAACCACCCTTGGCTTCGACAGAGGCACTGAAGCTTTCTTT.

The chain joins TRBV6-5 to TRBJ1-2; 7 nucleotides align to TRBD1. The CDR3 extends over 15 amino acids. Per the germline V gene, CDR1 is MNHEY and CDR2 is SVGAGI. V trimming: 5 bases; J trimming: 11 bases; junction bases outside the gene matches: 17. CDR3 sequence reads: CASSPLTGTSGGYTF. The CDR3 DNA reads as TGTGCCAGCAGTCCCCTGACAGGGACTTCAGGAGGGTACACCTTC.

The rearrangement links TRBV5-5 to TRBJ2-7, with 10 bases aligning to TRBD2. J gave up 1 base and V 1 base, and 5 bases lay outside the gene matches. The CDR3 runs to 16 residues. Per the germline V gene, CDR1 is SGHKS and CDR2 is YYEKEE (reference sequence). The CDR3 region has the DNA TGTGCCAGCAGCTTGAAAGCGGGAGGGCTGTCCTACGAGCAGTACTTC. Translation: CASSLKAGGLSYEQYF.

This chain connects TRBV2 to TRBJ2-5; 9 bases map to TRBD1. Germline values: CDR1 SNHLY, CDR2 FYNNEI. With V trimmed by 6 bases and J by 3 bases, 5 bases remained unmatched. The CDR3 has 14 amino acids. The CDR3, as DNA: TGTGCCAGCAGCACGGACAGGGGTAAAGAGACCCAGTACTTC. Translated, it gives CASSTDRGKETQYF. The full variable domain, completed using reference TRBV2 and TRBJ2-5, is EPEVTQTPSHQVTQMGQEVILRCVPISNHLYFYWYRQILGQKVEFLVSFYNNEISEKSEIFDDQFSVERPDGSNFTLKIRSTKLEDSAMYFCASSTDRGKETQYFGPGTRLLVL.

This clone was recorded only once. This chain links TRBV24-1 with TRBJ1-5; D is ambiguous. Trimming left V 3 bases short and J 6 bases short, with 8 bases between. Germline V lookup: CDR1 KGHDR, CDR2 SFDVKD. This CDR3 spans 13 amino acids. The CDR3 here is CATSDNLGQPQHF. In DNA form, the CDR3 reads TGTGCCACCAGTGATAACCTAGGTCAGCCCCAGCATTTT.

This clone was detected only a few times. The V and J genes are TRBV5-4 and TRBJ1-1; weak D call: TRBD1 (5 bases). The ends were cut back, 4 bases at V and 6 bases at J, with 16 bases in the middle. The CDR3 is 14 residues long. Germline V gives CDR1 SGHNT, CDR2 YYREEE (reference sequence). This chain's CDR3 is CASSPRRGEAEAFF. CDR3 coding DNA: TGTGCCAGCAGCCCCCGTAGGGGCGAGGCTGAAGCTTTCTTT.

This sequence joins TRBV2 and TRBJ1-1; D is undetermined. Trimming left V 5 bases short and J 3 bases short, with 13 bases between. Per germline, CDR1 SNHLY and CDR2 FYNNEI. The CDR3 runs 14 residues. This chain's CDR3 is CASSFMTSDTEAFF. CDR3 coding DNA: TGTGCCAGCAGTTTCATGACATCTGACACTGAAGCTTTCTTT.

The gene calls are TRBV24-1 and TRBJ2-2; 10 bases line up with TRBD1. The J segment lost 4 bases and the V segment lost 0 bases, leaving 7 bases of the junction unmatched. The CDR3 consists of 18 residues. Germline V gene data show CDR1 as KGHDR and CDR2 as SFDVKD. The CDR3 sequence: CATSDLSGTGAITGELFF. CDR3 sequence (DNA): TGTGCCACCAGTGATTTGAGCGGGACAGGGGCCATCACCGGGGAGCTGTTTTTT.